The 7 T cell receptor beta chains listed next were all sequenced from one sample in a study of OX40 agonist ivuxolimab in advanced cancers. The protocol was immunoSEQ multiplex PCR, while the TCRdb copy is restricted to in-frame clones and leaves out a portion. The table records tens of thousands of clones, approximately 95% of them present only once. The specimen comprised CD4+ or CD8+ T cells sorted from blood, sampled in a trial of the OX40 agonist ivuxolimab. The receptor set was obtained from an adult with an advanced solid tumor such as melanoma, head and neck, liver or kidney cancer.

This clone was recorded once. CDR3 loop: CASSHGRHNEKLFF. The CDR3 DNA is TGTGCCAGCAGTCACGGACGTCATAATGAAAAACTGTTTTTT. V and J are TRBV6-5 and TRBJ1-4; D gene unclear. The V end was cut by 5 bases, the J end by 4 bases, with 11 bases between. The CDR3 is made up of 14 amino acids. From germline, CDR1 is MNHEY and CDR2 SVGAGI.

The rearrangement joins TRBV13 to TRBJ2-7; TRBD1 aligns across 7 bases. Germline assignment: CDR1 PRHDT and CDR2 FYEKMQ (reference sequence). The CDR3 totals 14 residues. The J segment lost 0 bases and the V segment lost 6 bases, leaving 5 bases of the junction unmatched. CDR3 DNA: TGTGCCAGCAGTGGGGACAGATTCTCCTACGAGCAGTACTTC. Translation gives CASSGDRFSYEQYF.

The CDR3 spells CASSLGSGGEQYF. The CDR3 DNA follows: TGTGCCAGCAGCTTAGGATCGGGTGGCGAGCAGTACTTC. The rearrangement links TRBV7-2 to TRBJ2-7, with D unresolved. The CDR3 contains 13 residues. Trimming stripped 1 base from V and 6 bases from J, with 10 bases between. Germline V lookup: CDR1 SGHTA, CDR2 FQGNSA. The variable domain in full, completed from reference TRBV7-2 and TRBJ2-7, reads GAGVSQSPSNKVTEKGKDVELRCDPISGHTALYWYRQSLGQGLEFLIYFQGNSAPDKSGLPSDRFSAERTGGSVSTLTIQRTQQEDSAVYLCASSLGSGGEQYFGPGTRLTVT.

J is TRBJ1-5 and V is TRBV9; D ambiguous. V dropped 4 bases and J dropped 5 bases, with 16 bases sitting between them. The length of the CDR3 is 15 residues. Germline V lookup: CDR1 SGDLS, CDR2 YYNGEE. CDR3 nucleotides: TGTGCCAGCAGCTACGGGTCATCCACTGATCAGCCCCAGCATTTT. Translation: CASSYGSSTDQPQHF. Supplemented by reference TRBV9 and TRBJ1-5, the full variable domain reads DSGVTQTPKHLITATGQRVTLRCSPRSGDLSVYWYQQSLDQGLQFLIQYYNGEERAKGNILERFSAQQFPDLHSELNLSSLELGDSALYFCASSYGSSTDQPQHFGDGTRLSIL.

This chain uses TRBV7-3 with TRBJ2-7, with D unclear. From germline, CDR1 is SGHTA and CDR2 FQGTGA. V was cut by 5 bases and J by 3 bases, with 11 bases left in between. There are 13 residues in the CDR3. Here the CDR3 DNA reads TGTGCCAGCAGCCGTGGCCAGCACTACGAGCAGTACTTC. Amino acids: CASSRGQHYEQYF.

V gene TRBV5-1 combines with J gene TRBJ1-1; no clear D gene. Germline CDR1 SGHRS, CDR2 YFSETQ. The CDR3 covers 15 residues. V lost 2 bases to trimming and J lost 1 base, with 12 bases between them. CDR3 residues: CASSLGPSGNTEAFF. CDR3 sequence (DNA): TGCGCCAGCAGCTTAGGGCCTTCTGGGAACACTGAAGCTTTCTTT.

This chain connects TRBV2 to TRBJ2-1; D gene unclear. The V end lost 3 bases, the J end lost 4 bases, and 13 bases lay between the germline ends. The CDR3 extends over 15 amino acids. Per the germline V gene, CDR1 is SNHLY and CDR2 is FYNNEI. DNA for the CDR3: TGTGCCAGCAGTGAGCGGCTCTACCTTTACAATGAGCAGTTCTTC. It specifies CASSERLYLYNEQFF.